The source of this T cell receptor beta chain is a study of early T cells in non-severe SARS-CoV-2 infection. Study at large: Sequencing input comprised bulk RNA from unsorted whole blood; chain pairing was not available.

Unique molecular identifiers tagged individual cDNA molecules. TCRdb re-called the 5' RACE reads with MiXCR, one entry per CDR3 protein. The sample lists tens of thousands of distinct CDR3 sequences; roughly an eighth were seen once. This clonotype was observed a handful of times. What it binds is not known. General observations from the study: VDJdb matching skewed toward anti-spike CD8 responses, missing private and CD4 specificities.

V gave up 1 base and J gave up 1 base, with 5 bases separating them. The CDR3 runs to 13 residues. CDR1 is LNHNV and CDR2 is YYDKDF in the germline V gene (reference sequence). The sequenced sample was whole blood. The V and J genes are TRBV15 and TRBJ2-7, with D unresolved. This receptor was taken from an adult who was a healthcare worker with PCR-confirmed SARS-CoV-2 infection or an uninfected control (not recorded which). CDR3 sequence reads: CATSRVQSYEQYF. The CDR3 bases are TGTGCCACCAGCAGAGTCCAGTCCTACGAGCAGTACTTC.